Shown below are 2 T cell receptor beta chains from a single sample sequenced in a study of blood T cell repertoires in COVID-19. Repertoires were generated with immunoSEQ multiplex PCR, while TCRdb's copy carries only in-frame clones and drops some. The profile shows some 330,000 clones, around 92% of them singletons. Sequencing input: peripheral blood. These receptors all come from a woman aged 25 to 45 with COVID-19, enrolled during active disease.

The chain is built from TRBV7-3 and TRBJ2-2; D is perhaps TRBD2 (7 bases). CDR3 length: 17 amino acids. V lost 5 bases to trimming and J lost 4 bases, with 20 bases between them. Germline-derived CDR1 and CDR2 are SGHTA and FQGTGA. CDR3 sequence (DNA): TGTGCCAGCAGCCCTTCCGGGAGGCGGGGGCCCACCGGGGAGCTGTTTTTT. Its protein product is CASSPSGRRGPTGELFF.

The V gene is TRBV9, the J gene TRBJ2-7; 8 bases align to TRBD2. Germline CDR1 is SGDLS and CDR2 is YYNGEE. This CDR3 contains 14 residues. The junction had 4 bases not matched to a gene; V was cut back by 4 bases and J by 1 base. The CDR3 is CASSRGGFSYEQYF. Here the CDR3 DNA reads TGTGCCAGCAGCCGCGGGGGGTTTTCCTACGAGCAGTACTTC.